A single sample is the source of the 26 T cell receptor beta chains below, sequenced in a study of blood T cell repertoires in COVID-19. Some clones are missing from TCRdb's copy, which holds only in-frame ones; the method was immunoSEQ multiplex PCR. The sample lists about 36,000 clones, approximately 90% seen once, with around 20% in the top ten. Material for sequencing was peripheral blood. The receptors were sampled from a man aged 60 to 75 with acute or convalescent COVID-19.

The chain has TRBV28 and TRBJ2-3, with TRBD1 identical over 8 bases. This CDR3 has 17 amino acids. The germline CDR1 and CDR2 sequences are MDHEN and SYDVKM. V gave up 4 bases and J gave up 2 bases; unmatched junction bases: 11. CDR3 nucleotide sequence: TGTGCCAGCAGTTCACCAACGGGACAGGCTTACACAGATACGCAGTATTTT. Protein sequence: CASSSPTGQAYTDTQYF.

CDR3 nucleotide sequence: TGTGCCACCAGCAGAGACGGCGGGAGGGACCAAGAGACCCAGTACTTC. This sequence encodes CATSRDGGRDQETQYF. The J gene is TRBJ2-5, the V gene TRBV15, with 9 bases matching TRBD2. There are 16 residues in the CDR3. In germline, CDR1 is LNHNV, CDR2 YYDKDF (reference sequence). V lost 0 bases and J lost 0; bases outside the gene matches: 2. Looking up the rest from reference TRBV15 and TRBJ2-5 gives the full variable domain: DAMVIQNPRYQVTQFGKPVTLSCSQTLNHNVMYWYQQKSSQAPKLLFHYYDKDFNNEADTPDNFQSRRPNTSFCFLDIRSPGLGDTAMYLCATSRDGGRDQETQYFGPGTRLLVL.

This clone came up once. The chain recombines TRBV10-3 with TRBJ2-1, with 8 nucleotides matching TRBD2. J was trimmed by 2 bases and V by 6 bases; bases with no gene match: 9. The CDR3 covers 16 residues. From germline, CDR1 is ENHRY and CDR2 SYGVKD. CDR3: CAIRASGRTTYNEQFF. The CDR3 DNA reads TGTGCCATCAGGGCTAGCGGGCGGACAACCTACAATGAGCAGTTCTTC.

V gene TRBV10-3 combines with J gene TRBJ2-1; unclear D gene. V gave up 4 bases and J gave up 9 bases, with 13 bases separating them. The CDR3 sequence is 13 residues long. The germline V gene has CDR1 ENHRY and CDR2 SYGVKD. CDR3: CAISGTSSPEQFF. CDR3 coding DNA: TGTGCCATCAGTGGAACTTCCTCCCCTGAGCAGTTCTTC.

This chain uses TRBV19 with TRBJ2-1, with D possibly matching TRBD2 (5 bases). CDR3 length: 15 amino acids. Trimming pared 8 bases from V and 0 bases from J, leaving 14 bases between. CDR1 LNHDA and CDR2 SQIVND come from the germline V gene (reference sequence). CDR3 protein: CASGSYGISYNEQFF. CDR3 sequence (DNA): TGTGCCAGTGGGTCCTACGGGATCTCCTACAATGAGCAGTTCTTC. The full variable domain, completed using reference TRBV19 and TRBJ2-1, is DGGITQSPKYLFRKEGQNVTLSCEQNLNHDAMYWYRQDPGQGLRLIYYSQIVNDFQKGDIAEGYSVSREKKESFPLTVTSAQKNPTAFYLCASGSYGISYNEQFFGPGTRLTVL.

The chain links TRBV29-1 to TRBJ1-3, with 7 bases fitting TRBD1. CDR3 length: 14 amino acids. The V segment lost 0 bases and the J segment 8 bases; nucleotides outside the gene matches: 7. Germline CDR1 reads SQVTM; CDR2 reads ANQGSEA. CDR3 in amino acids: CSVEDRQGVDTIYF. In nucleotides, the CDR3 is TGCAGCGTTGAAGATAGGCAGGGGGTTGACACCATATATTTT.

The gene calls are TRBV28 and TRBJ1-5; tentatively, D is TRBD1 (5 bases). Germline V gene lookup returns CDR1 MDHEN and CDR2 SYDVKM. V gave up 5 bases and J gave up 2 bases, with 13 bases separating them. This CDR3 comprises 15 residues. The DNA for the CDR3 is TGTGCCAGCAGTCTACCCGGGACTGGCAATCAGCCCCAGCATTTT. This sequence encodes CASSLPGTGNQPQHF.

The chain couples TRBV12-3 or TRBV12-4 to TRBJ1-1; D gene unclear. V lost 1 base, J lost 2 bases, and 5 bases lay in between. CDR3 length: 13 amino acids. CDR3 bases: TGTGCCAGCAGTTTAGATCTAAACACTGAAGCTTTCTTT. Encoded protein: CASSLDLNTEAFF.

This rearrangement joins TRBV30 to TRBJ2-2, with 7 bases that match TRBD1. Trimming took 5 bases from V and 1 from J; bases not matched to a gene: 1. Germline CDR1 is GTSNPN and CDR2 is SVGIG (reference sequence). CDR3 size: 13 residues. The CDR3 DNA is TGTGCCTGGGGGACAGTGAACACCGGGGAGCTGTTTTTT. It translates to CAWGTVNTGELFF.

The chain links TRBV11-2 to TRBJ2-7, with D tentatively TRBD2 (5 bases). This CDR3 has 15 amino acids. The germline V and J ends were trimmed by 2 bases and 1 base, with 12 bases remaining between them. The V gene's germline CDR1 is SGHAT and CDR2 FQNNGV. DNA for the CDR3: TGTGCCAGCAGCTTAAACCGGGAAAGATCCTACGAGCAGTACTTC. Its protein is CASSLNRERSYEQYF.

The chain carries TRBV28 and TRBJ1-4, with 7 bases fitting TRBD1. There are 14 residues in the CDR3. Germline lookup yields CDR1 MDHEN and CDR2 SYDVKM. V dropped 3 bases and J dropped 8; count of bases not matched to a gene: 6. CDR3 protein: CASSLTGSAEKLFF. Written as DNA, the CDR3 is TGTGCCAGCAGTTTGACAGGGTCTGCCGAAAAACTGTTTTTT.

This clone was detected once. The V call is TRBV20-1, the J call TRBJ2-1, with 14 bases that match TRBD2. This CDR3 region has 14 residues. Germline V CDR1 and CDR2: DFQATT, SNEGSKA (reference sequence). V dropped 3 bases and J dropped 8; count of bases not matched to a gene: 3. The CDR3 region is CSASGTSGSHEQFF. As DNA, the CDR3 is TGCAGTGCTAGTGGGACTAGCGGGAGTCATGAGCAGTTCTTC.

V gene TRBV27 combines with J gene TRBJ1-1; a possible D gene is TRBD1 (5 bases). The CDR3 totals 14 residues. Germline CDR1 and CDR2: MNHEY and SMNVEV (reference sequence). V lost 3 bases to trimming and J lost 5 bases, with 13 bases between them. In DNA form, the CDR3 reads TGTGCCAGCAGTTTGCGGGGGAGGGAGACTGAAGCTTTCTTT. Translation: CASSLRGRETEAFF.

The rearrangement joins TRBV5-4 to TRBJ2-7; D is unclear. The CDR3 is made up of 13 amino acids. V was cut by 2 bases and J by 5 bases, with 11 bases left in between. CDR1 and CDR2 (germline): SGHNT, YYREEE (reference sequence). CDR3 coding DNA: TGTGCCAGCAGCTTCGGGTCCCGGGACGAGCAGTACGTC. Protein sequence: CASSFGSRDEQYV.

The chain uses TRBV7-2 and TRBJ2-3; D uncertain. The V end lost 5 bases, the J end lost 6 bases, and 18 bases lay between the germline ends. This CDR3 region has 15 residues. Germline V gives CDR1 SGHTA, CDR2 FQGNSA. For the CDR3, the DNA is TGTGCCAGCAGCGTCCTAGGTCCCGGTGGGGATACGCAGTATTTT. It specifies CASSVLGPGGDTQYF.

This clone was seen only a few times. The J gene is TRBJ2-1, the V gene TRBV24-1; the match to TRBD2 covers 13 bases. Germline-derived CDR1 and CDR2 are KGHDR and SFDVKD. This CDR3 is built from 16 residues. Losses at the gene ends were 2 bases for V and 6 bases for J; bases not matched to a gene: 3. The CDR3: CATSDWTSGRGNEQFF. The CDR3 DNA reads TGTGCCACCAGTGATTGGACTAGCGGGAGAGGCAATGAGCAGTTCTTC.

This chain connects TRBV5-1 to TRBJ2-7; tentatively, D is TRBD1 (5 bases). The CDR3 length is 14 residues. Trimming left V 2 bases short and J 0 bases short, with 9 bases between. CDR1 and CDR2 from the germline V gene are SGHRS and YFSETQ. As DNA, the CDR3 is TGCGCCAGCAGCTTATTTGGACACTCCTACGAGCAGTACTTC. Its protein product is CASSLFGHSYEQYF. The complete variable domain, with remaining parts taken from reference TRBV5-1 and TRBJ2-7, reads KAGVTQTPRYLIKTRGQQVTLSCSPISGHRSVSWYQQTPGQGLQFLFEYFSETQRNKGNFPGRFSGRQFSNSRSEMNVSTLELGDSALYLCASSLFGHSYEQYFGPGTRLTVT.

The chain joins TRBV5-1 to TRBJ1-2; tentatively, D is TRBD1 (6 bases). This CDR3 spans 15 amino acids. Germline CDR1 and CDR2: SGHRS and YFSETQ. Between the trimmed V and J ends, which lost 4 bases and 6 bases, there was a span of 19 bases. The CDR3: CASSPVAGGGHGYTF. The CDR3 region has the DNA TGCGCCAGCAGCCCGGTTGCGGGGGGCGGACATGGCTACACCTTC.

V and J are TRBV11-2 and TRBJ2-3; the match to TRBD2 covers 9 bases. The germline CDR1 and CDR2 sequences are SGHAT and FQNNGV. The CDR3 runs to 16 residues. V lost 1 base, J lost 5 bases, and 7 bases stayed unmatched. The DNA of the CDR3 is TGTGCCAGCAGCTTAGGTTCTAGCGGGGTGATAGATACGCAGTATTTT. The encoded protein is CASSLGSSGVIDTQYF.

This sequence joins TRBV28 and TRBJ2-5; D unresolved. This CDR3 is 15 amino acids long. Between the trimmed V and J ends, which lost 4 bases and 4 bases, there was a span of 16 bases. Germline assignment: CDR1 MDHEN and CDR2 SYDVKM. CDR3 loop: CASSSYYSDLETQYF. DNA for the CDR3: TGTGCCAGCAGTTCGTACTACTCTGACTTAGAGACCCAGTACTTC.

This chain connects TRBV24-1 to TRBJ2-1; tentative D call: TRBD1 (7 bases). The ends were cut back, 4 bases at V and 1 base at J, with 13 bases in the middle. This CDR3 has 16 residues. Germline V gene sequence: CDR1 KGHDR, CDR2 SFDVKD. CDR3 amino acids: CATSDATGRSYNEQFF. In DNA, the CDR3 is TGTGCCACCAGTGACGCGACAGGGAGGTCCTACAATGAGCAGTTCTTC.

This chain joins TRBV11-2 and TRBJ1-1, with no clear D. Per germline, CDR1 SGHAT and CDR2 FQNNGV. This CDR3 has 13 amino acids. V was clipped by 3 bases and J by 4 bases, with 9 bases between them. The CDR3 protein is CASSFRQRTEAFF. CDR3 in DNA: TGTGCCAGCAGCTTCCGACAACGCACTGAAGCTTTCTTT.

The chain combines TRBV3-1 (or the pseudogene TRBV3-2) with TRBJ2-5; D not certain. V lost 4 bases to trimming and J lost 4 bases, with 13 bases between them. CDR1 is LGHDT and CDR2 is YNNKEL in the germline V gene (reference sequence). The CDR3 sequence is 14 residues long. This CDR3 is CASSRTGRIETQYF. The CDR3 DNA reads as TGTGCCAGCAGCCGTACTGGCAGGATAGAGACCCAGTACTTC.

The CDR3 sequence is CASSLGLGGHNEQFF. CDR3 bases: TGTGCCAGCTCACTAGGACTAGGAGGGCACAATGAGCAGTTCTTC. This chain uses TRBV18 with TRBJ2-1, with 7 bases aligning to TRBD2. CDR3 length: 15 residues. With 4 bases clipped from V and 5 bases from J, the junction kept 8 bases outside the gene matches. Germline CDR1 KGHSH, CDR2 LQKENI.

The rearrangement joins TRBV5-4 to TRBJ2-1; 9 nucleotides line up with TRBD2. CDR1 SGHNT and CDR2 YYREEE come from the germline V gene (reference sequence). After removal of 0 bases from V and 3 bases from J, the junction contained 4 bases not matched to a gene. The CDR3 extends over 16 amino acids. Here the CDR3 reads CASSLEASGIYNEQFF. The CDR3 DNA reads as TGTGCCAGCAGCTTGGAAGCTAGCGGGATCTACAATGAGCAGTTCTTC.

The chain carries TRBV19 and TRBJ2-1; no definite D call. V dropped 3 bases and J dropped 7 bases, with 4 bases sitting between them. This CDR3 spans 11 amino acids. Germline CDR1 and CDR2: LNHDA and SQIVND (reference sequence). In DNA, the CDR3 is TGTGCCAGTAGTATCTATAATGAGCAGTTCTTC. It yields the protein CASSIYNEQFF.